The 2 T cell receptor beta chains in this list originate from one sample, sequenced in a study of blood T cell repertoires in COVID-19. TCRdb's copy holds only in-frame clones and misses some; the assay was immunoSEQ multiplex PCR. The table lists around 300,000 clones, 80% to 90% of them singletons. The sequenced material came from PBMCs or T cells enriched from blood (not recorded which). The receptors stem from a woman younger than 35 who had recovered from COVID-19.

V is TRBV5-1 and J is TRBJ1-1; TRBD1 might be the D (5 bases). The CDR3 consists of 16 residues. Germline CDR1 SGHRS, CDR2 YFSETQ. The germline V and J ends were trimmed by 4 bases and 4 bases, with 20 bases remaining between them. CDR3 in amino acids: CASSPSMGQAITEAFF. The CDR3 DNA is TGCGCCAGCAGCCCATCCATGGGGCAGGCGATCACTGAAGCTTTCTTT.

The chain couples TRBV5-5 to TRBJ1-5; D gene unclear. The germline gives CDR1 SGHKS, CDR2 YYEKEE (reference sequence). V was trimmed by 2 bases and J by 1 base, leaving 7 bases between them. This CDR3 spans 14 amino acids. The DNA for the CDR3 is TGTGCCAGCAGCTTCGCGCAAAGCAATCAGCCCCAGCATTTT. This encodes CASSFAQSNQPQHF.